This entry concerns a single T cell receptor beta chain. The antigen remains undetermined. The data stem from a study of long-term antiretroviral therapy in people with HIV. Study-level results: The study found that diversity rose after ART but stayed below transplant donor controls. Pre-ART expanded TRB clones stayed dominant throughout, though often decreasing after ART. Versus controls, repertoires in people with HIV had narrower CDR3 length ranges.

V was cut by 5 bases and J by 2 bases, with 20 bases left in between. The germline CDR1 and CDR2 sequences are LNHDA and SQIVND (reference sequence). This CDR3 has 17 residues. PBMC samples from each donor numbered at least one pre-ART and at least two post-ART. Researchers report immunoSEQ v3.0 was run at survey level. Sequenced by immunoSEQ multiplex PCR; TCRdb stores in-frame clones only, minus some. In the table there are about 24,000 clones, 70% to 80% of which are singletons. The clonotype was recovered from a woman in her thirties or forties with HIV. Sequencing was performed on unsorted PBMCs, taken 1.2 years after starting antiretroviral therapy. The V gene is TRBV19, the J gene TRBJ2-3; D call uncertain. The CDR3 DNA reads TGTGCCAGTAGTTCCCGGGTCCTTAACTTCGACACAGATACGCAGTATTTT. Protein sequence: CASSSRVLNFDTDTQYF.